Below are 11 T cell receptor beta chains sequenced from a single sample in a study of CD8 T cells in Susac syndrome. RNA, at about 0.45 to 1 ug, was reverse transcribed with random hexamers. A single record per CDR3 protein comes from TCRdb applying MiXCR to the immunoSEQ multiplex PCR reads. The table includes 70,000 to 75,000 distinct CDR3 sequences, about 92% detected once. Sequencing used CD4+ T cells from PBMCs. The receptors originated from a human donor with Susac syndrome.

V usage is TRBV6-5 and J usage is TRBJ2-7; TRBD1 or TRBD2 may be the D gene (5 bases each). CDR1 is MNHEY, CDR2 SVGAGI, per germline. V lost 6 bases, J lost 5 bases, and 17 bases lay in between. The length of the CDR3 is 14 residues. As DNA, the CDR3 is TGTGCCAGCAGGTCCGGGGCAGGGTTCCACGAGCAGTACTTC. Its protein is CASRSGAGFHEQYF.

J is TRBJ2-7 and V is TRBV18, with 7 bases matching TRBD1. Germline V CDR1 and CDR2: KGHSH, LQKENI. The CDR3 sequence is 18 residues long. The trim removed 3 bases at V and 0 bases at J, leaving 14 bases unmatched. The CDR3 DNA reads as TGTGCCAGCTCACCTACGGGACAGTTCTTTTCAAGCTCCTACGAGCAGTACTTC. Protein sequence: CASSPTGQFFSSSYEQYF. Full variable domain (outside the CDR3, taken from reference TRBV18 and TRBJ2-7): NAGVMQNPRHLVRRRGQEARLRCSPMKGHSHVYWYRQLPEEGLKFMVYLQKENIIDESGMPKERFSAEFPKEGPSILRIQQVVRGDSAAYFCASSPTGQFFSSSYEQYFGPGTRLTVT.

This CDR3 is CASSRSNRGRSNQPQHF. The CDR3 nucleotides read TGTGCCAGCAGTCGGAGTAACAGGGGTCGGAGCAATCAGCCCCAGCATTTT. The chain is built from TRBV28 and TRBJ1-5; TRBD1 matches at 7 bases. This CDR3 is built from 17 residues. J was trimmed by 1 base and V by 5 bases; bases with no gene match: 11. Germline assignment: CDR1 MDHEN and CDR2 SYDVKM.

J is TRBJ2-7 and V is TRBV15, with 11 bases that match TRBD1. V lost 3 bases and J lost 5; bases outside the gene matches: 12. Germline V lookup: CDR1 LNHNV, CDR2 YYDKDF (reference sequence). There are 17 residues in the CDR3. The CDR3 is CATSRTGTGGFAHEQYF. CDR3 coding DNA: TGTGCCACCAGCAGGACCGGGACAGGGGGTTTCGCCCACGAGCAGTACTTC.

The rearrangement uses TRBV20-1 and TRBJ1-2, with a possible D match to TRBD1 (6 bases). The CDR3 is 13 residues long. Germline V lookup: CDR1 DFQATT, CDR2 SNEGSKA (reference sequence). The V and J ends lost 7 bases and 2 bases respectively, with 14 bases between them. The CDR3 DNA follows: TGCAGTGTCAGCGGGGGCCTAAACTATGGCTACACCTTC. It specifies CSVSGGLNYGYTF.

The rearrangement joins TRBV7-8 to TRBJ1-1, with D maybe TRBD1 (5 bases). Germline V lookup: CDR1 SGHVS, CDR2 FQNEAQ. The CDR3 sequence is 16 residues long. Trimming pared 1 base from V and 4 bases from J, leaving 16 bases between. CDR3 nucleotides: TGTGCCAGCAGCTTAGACTGGGGACTTCGGGGCACTGAAGCTTTCTTT. Its protein product is CASSLDWGLRGTEAFF.

The genes are TRBV11-3 and TRBJ1-2, with D hard to call. The V gene lost 6 bases and the J gene lost 6 bases, with 23 bases spanning the gap. From germline, CDR1 is SGHNT and CDR2 YENEEA. This CDR3 is 16 amino acids long. CDR3 amino acids: CASSLLSLSGKDGYTF. As DNA, the CDR3 is TGTGCCAGCAGTCTCCTTAGCCTGTCCGGAAAGGATGGCTACACCTTC.

The chain uses TRBV5-6 and TRBJ2-3; 7 bases agree with TRBD2. There are 16 residues in the CDR3. Trimming removed 1 base from V and 2 bases from J; junction bases left unmatched: 7. Per germline, CDR1 SGHDT and CDR2 YYEEEE. In DNA form, the CDR3 reads TGTGCCAGCAGCTTGTGGGTGGGGGGGTCCACAGATACGCAGTATTTT. This gives the protein CASSLWVGGSTDTQYF. Together with reference TRBV5-6 and TRBJ2-3, the CDR3 gives the full variable domain: DAGVTQSPTHLIKTRGQQVTLRCSPKSGHDTVSWYQQALGQGPQFIFQYYEEEERQRGNFPDRFSGHQFPNYSSELNVNALLLGDSALYLCASSLWVGGSTDTQYFGPGTRLTVL.

The rearrangement links TRBV5-5 to TRBJ1-1; D gene uncertain. CDR1 and CDR2 from the germline V gene are SGHKS and YYEKEE (reference sequence). The CDR3 spans 14 residues. V was trimmed by 2 bases and J by 5 bases, leaving 13 bases between them. CDR3 sequence reads: CASSFDPGGTEAFF. The CDR3 region has the DNA TGTGCCAGCAGCTTCGACCCGGGAGGGACTGAAGCTTTCTTT. Looking up the rest from reference TRBV5-5 and TRBJ1-1 gives the full variable domain: DAGVTQSPTHLIKTRGQQVTLRCSPISGHKSVSWYQQVLGQGPQFIFQYYEKEERGRGNFPDRFSARQFPNYSSELNVNALLLGDSALYLCASSFDPGGTEAFFGQGTRLTVV.

This clonotype occurred a few times. This sequence joins TRBV30 and TRBJ1-1; TRBD1 matches 7 bases. Germline V CDR1 and CDR2: GTSNPN, SVGIG (reference sequence). This CDR3 comprises 12 residues. Trimming took 4 bases from V and 5 from J; bases not matched to a gene: 4. The CDR3: CAWNSGGTEAFF. The CDR3 DNA reads TGTGCCTGGAATTCAGGGGGGACTGAAGCTTTCTTT.

The chain employs TRBV7-9 and TRBJ2-7; 9 bases align to TRBD1. The CDR3 contains 15 residues. Trimming took 5 bases from V and 3 from J; bases not matched to a gene: 8. Germline CDR1 reads SEHNR; CDR2 reads FQNEAQ (reference sequence). The CDR3 here is CASSIGGTGNYEQYF. The CDR3 bases are TGTGCCAGCAGCATAGGGGGGACAGGGAACTACGAGCAGTACTTC.